This passage covers 8 T cell receptor beta chains from one sample sequenced in a study of cytotoxic CD8 clonotypes in ibrutinib-treated CLL. Assay: immunoSEQ multiplex PCR; the TCRdb copy retains only in-frame clones and omits some. The data contain roughly 190,000 clones, 72% of them singletons. The sample consisted of PBMCs, taken after 24 months of ibrutinib treatment. The receptors here all came from a human donor with chronic lymphocytic leukemia.

V usage is TRBV5-1 and J usage is TRBJ2-7; 11 bases match TRBD2. This CDR3 is built from 16 residues. V lost 3 bases and J lost 4; bases outside the gene matches: 9. The germline CDR1 and CDR2 sequences are SGHRS and YFSETQ. Here the CDR3 reads CASSSGRLAGRYEQYF. The CDR3 DNA reads TGCGCCAGCAGCTCTGGGCGACTAGCGGGAAGGTACGAGCAGTACTTC.

V gene TRBV15 combines with J gene TRBJ1-2; no firm D call. V lost 2 bases, J lost 4 bases, and 14 bases lay in between. The germline V gene has CDR1 LNHNV and CDR2 YYDKDF (reference sequence). This CDR3 spans 15 amino acids. In DNA, the CDR3 is TGTGCCACCAGCAGAAGGACTCAAAGTCTCTATGGCTACACCTTC. This gives the protein CATSRRTQSLYGYTF.

The chain carries TRBV7-8 and TRBJ2-7; 11 bases map to TRBD2. V lost 1 base to trimming and J lost 4 bases; unmatched junction nucleotides: 15. Germline V lookup: CDR1 SGHVS, CDR2 FQNEAQ. This CDR3 comprises 19 residues. CDR3 region: CASSLGGVAGGQFRYEQYF. The CDR3 DNA is TGTGCCAGCAGCTTAGGTGGGGTAGCGGGAGGGCAGTTTCGGTACGAGCAGTACTTC.

This clone occurred a few times. The J gene is TRBJ2-7, the V gene TRBV19; D unresolved. Trimming stripped 8 bases from V and 4 bases from J, with 18 bases between. This CDR3 is 14 amino acids long. CDR1 is LNHDA and CDR2 is SQIVND in the germline V gene (reference sequence). In nucleotides, the CDR3 is TGTGCCAGTTCCCGAACGGCAGCCACATACGAGCAGTACTTC. Translated: CASSRTAATYEQYF. Full variable domain (remainder filled in from reference TRBV19 and TRBJ2-7): DGGITQSPKYLFRKEGQNVTLSCEQNLNHDAMYWYRQDPGQGLRLIYYSQIVNDFQKGDIAEGYSVSREKKESFPLTVTSAQKNPTAFYLCASSRTAATYEQYFGPGTRLTVT.

The chain links TRBV7-6 to TRBJ2-5, with D unclear. The length of the CDR3 is 17 residues. Germline V CDR1 and CDR2: SGHVS, FNYEAQ. Trimming shortened V by 5 bases and J by 0 bases, and 19 bases separated the two germline ends. The CDR3, as DNA: TGTGCCAGCAGCCCGAACAACCGGGCGGCGTACCAAGAGACCCAGTACTTC. This translates into CASSPNNRAAYQETQYF.

In its sample, this clone was seen once. The chain uses TRBV7-8 and TRBJ2-7; D is unresolved. CDR1 and CDR2 (germline): SGHVS, FQNEAQ. This CDR3 contains 12 residues. The germline V and J ends were trimmed by 5 bases and 2 bases, with 7 bases remaining between them. The CDR3 here is CASSPTAYEQYF. As DNA, the CDR3 is TGTGCCAGCAGCCCGACGGCCTACGAGCAGTACTTC.

The chain uses TRBV7-2 and TRBJ1-1; D is unclear. V lost 0 bases, J lost 7 bases, and 9 bases lay in between. Germline loops: CDR1 SGHTA, CDR2 FQGNSA. The CDR3 totals 13 residues. The DNA of the CDR3 is TGTGCCAGCAGCTTAGCGCCAGGCAGTGAAGCTTTCTTT. Its translation: CASSLAPGSEAFF.

This clone was detected only a few times. V is TRBV7-8 and J is TRBJ2-7; D ambiguous. The germline V gene encodes CDR1 SGHVS and CDR2 FQNEAQ. With 1 base removed from V and 0 bases from J, the gap between germline ends came to 10 bases. CDR3 length equals 15 residues. This CDR3 reads CASSLEVASSYEQYF. The CDR3 DNA sequence: TGTGCCAGCAGCTTAGAGGTGGCGAGCTCCTACGAGCAGTACTTC.